The rows below give T cell receptor beta chains drawn from one sample of a study of GPR56 and killer-like receptors on CD4 memory cells. Following a re-call of the reads, TCRdb has one entry per CDR3 protein and lacks DNA. The sample data list about 2,200 distinct CDR3 sequences. The sequencing input was memory CD4+ T cells from blood. Receptors were obtained from a human donor in good health. Each CDR3 is given with its conserved first and last residue. The size entry is marked missing in some rows and otherwise reads once, few, many or a size class.

TRBJ2-4 TRBV19 large 14 CASTNQGAKNIQYF
TRBJ1-2 TRBV6-1 large 14 CASSWDRETGSYTF
TRBJ1-1 TRBV9 - 15 CASSIPSGGSTEAFF
TRBJ2-3 TRBV9 medium-sized 16 CASSRTSGNGADTQYF
TRBJ1-2 TRBV15 medium-sized 17 CATSRARTVGKGYGYTF
TRBJ1-2 TRBV12-3/TRBV12-4 - 13 CASSLSQIYGYTF
TRBJ1-2 TRBV27 - 17 CASSLFPTGTGVSGYTF
TRBJ2-6 TRBV12-3/TRBV12-4 - 16 CASSGLTGTGANVLTF
TRBJ2-1 TRBV7-9 medium-sized 14 CASSSTATGAEQFF
TRBJ2-1 TRBV29-1 medium-sized 14 CSSRVGIRVDEQFF
TRBJ2-7 TRBV12-3/TRBV12-4 - 14 CASSFRALYYEQYF
TRBJ1-1 TRBV18 medium-sized 13 CASSPNLNTEAFF
TRBJ2-1 TRBV10-3 large 15 CATQSGLEARNEQFF
TRBJ2-2 TRBV9 - 14 CASSVWDTSGELFF
TRBJ2-7 TRBV2 - 12 CASKMGPTEQYF
TRBJ2-7 TRBV6-6 medium-sized 15 CASTTSGTGPYEQYF
TRBJ2-7 TRBV20-1 - 15 CSAQWGLAGGGEQYF
TRBJ1-5 TRBV10-3 large 12 CAISESNQPQHF
TRBJ1-2 TRBV6-1 large 15 CASRETGTANYGYTF
TRBJ2-7 TRBV28 medium-sized 14 CASRTSGRKYEQYF
TRBJ1-2 TRBV6-5 large 15 CASSNPGQGAIGYTF
TRBJ1-1 TRBV15 medium-sized 14 CATSPRQGRSEAFF
TRBJ1-1 TRBV6-6 - 11 CAARRGAEAFF
TRBJ2-1 TRBV5-5 medium-sized 15 CASSWRLDSYNEQFF
TRBJ2-4 TRBV15 medium-sized 17 CATSRVAGESAKNIQYF
TRBJ2-7 TRBV10-3 - 13 CAITAAGTGRQYF